This TCR beta chain was profiled in a study of control samples from healthy donors and cancer patients. Trimming left V 1 base short and J 0 bases short, with 7 bases between. Germline-derived CDR1 and CDR2 are SGHVS and FQNEAQ. This CDR3 is built from 15 residues. Clones were sequenced by immunoSEQ multiplex PCR, and TCRdb holds only the in-frame ones, with some missing. The sample holds 80,000 to 100,000 clones, over 85% seen once. This receptor was obtained from a human donor in good health. The donor label of this sample is uncertain. The J gene is TRBJ1-3, the V gene TRBV7-8, with a tentative D call TRBD1 (5 bases). The sample consisted of blood. CDR3 DNA sequence: TGTGCCAGCAGCTTAGGACAGAGCTCTGGAAACACCATATATTTT. Translated: CASSLGQSSGNTIYF.